This T cell receptor (beta chain) was sequenced for a study of blood T cell repertoires in COVID-19. Participant age was about 18 to 100 years, and participants resided in fewer than 30 US areas. CDR3 length: 15 residues. V was pared by 5 bases and J by 5 bases, with 10 bases of the junction left unmatched. Germline CDR1 reads LNHDA; CDR2 reads SQIVND (reference sequence). The sample holds one count of this clone. Clones were read by immunoSEQ multiplex PCR, and TCRdb kept only the in-frame ones, dropping some. The profile shows about 150,000 clones, 87% of them singletons. What was sequenced was PBMCs or T cells enriched from blood (not recorded which). The rearrangement joins TRBV19 to TRBJ1-1; TRBD1 aligns across 8 bases. This sequence was found in a middle-aged woman who had been exposed to COVID-19. CDR3 sequence reads: CASSATRTGKTEAFF. The CDR3 DNA reads TGTGCCAGTAGTGCGACCCGGACAGGGAAGACTGAAGCTTTCTTT.